The sequence of this T cell receptor beta chain was determined in a study of post-analysis software for immune sequencing data. About the study: Disease courses included relapsing-remitting, secondary progressive and progressive-relapsing multiple sclerosis.

A note on this clonotype: The target antigen is unknown.

Study results and caveats: With TRBV5-6, TRBV5-1 and TRBV20-1 included, about five TRBV segments were more frequent in patients than in controls. Among multiple sclerosis patients, normalized Chao1 diversity was significantly below that of controls.

CDR1 and CDR2 (germline): SNHLY, FYNNEI. V shed 7 bases and J 6 bases; nucleotides not matched to a gene: 14. The CDR3 extends over 15 amino acids. The library was made from cDNA and included unique molecular identifiers. TCRdb called the PCR reads again in MiXCR, with one record for every CDR3 protein. There are hundreds of thousands of distinct CDR3 sequences in the sample; roughly three fifths occur only once, and roughly 12% lies in the top ten. V usage is TRBV2 and J usage is TRBJ1-2; TRBD1 matches at 7 bases. This TCR derives from a girl aged 2 to 9 with multiple sclerosis. The sample comprised blood. As DNA, the CDR3 is TGTGCCAGCATTCCCCGCCCCTGGGGGACAGATGGCTACACCTTC. Amino acids: CASIPRPWGTDGYTF.